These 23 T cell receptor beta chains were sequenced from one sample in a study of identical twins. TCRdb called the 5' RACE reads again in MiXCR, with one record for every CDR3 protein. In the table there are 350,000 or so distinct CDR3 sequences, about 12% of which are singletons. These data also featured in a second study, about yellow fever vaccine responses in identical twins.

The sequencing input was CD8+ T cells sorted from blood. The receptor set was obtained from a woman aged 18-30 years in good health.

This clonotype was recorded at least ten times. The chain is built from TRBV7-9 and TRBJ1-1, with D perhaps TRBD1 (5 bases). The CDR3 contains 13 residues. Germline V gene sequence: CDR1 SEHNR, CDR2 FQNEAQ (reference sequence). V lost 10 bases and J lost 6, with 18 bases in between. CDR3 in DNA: TGTGCCACTTCGGGGGGGTTGAGCCCTGAAGCTTTCTTT. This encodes CATSGGLSPEAFF.

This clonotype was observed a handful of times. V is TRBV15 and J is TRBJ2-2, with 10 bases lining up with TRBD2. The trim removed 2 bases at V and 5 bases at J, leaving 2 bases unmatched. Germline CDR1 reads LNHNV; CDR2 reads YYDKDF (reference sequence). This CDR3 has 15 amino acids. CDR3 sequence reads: CATSRTSGVTGELFF. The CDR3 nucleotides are TGTGCCACCAGCAGAACTAGCGGGGTTACCGGGGAGCTGTTTTTT.

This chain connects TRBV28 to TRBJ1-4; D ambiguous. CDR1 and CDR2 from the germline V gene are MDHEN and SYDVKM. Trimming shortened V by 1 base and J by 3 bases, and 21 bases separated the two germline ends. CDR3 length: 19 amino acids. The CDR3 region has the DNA TGTGCCAGCAGTTTATTTCCGGTGGCCCAGGTAGAACCTAATGAAAAACTGTTTTTT. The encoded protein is CASSLFPVAQVEPNEKLFF.

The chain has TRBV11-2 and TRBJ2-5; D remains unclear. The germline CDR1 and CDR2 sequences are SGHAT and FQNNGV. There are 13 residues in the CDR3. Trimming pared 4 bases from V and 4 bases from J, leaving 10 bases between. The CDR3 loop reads CASSSTPGETQYF. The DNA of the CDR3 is TGTGCCAGCAGCTCAACGCCGGGAGAGACCCAGTACTTC.

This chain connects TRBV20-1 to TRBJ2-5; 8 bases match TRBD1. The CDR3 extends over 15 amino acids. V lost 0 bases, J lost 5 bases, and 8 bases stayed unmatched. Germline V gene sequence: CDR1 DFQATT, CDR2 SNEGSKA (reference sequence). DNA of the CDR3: TGCAGTGCTAGAGATTCTACGGGGGACAGGGAGACCCAGTACTTC. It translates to CSARDSTGDRETQYF.

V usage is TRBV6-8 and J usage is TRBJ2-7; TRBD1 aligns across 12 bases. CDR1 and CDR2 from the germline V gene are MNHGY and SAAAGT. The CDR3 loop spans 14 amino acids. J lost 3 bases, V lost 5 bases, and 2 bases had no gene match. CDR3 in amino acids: CASSRDRGRYEQYV. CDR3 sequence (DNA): TGTGCCAGCAGTAGGGACAGGGGGCGCTACGAGCAGTACGTC.

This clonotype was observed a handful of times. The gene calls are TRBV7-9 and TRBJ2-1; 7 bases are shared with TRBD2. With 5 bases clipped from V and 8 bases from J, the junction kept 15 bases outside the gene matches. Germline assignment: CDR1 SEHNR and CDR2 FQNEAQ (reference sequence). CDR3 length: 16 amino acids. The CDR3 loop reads CASSPRTSKSVDEQFF. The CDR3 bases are TGTGCCAGCAGCCCTCGGACTAGTAAGTCAGTCGATGAGCAGTTCTTC.

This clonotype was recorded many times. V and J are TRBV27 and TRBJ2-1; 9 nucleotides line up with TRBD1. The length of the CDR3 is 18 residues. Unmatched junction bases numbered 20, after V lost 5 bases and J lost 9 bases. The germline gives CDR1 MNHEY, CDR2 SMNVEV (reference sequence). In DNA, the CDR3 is TGTGCCAGCAGTGCCGGGACAGGGCCCGCTTCGGTTTCTGGTGAGCAGTTCTTC. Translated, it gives CASSAGTGPASVSGEQFF.

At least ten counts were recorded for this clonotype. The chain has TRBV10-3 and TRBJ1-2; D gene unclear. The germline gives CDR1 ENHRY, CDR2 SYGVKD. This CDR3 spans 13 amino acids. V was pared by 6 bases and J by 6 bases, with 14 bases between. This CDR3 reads CAISLEVADGYTF. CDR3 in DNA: TGTGCCATCAGCCTCGAGGTAGCGGATGGCTACACCTTC.

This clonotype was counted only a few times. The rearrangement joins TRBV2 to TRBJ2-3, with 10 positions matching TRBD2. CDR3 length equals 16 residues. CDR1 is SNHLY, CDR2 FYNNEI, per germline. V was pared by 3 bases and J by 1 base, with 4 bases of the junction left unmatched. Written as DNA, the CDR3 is TGTGCCAGCAGTGACCGAGCGGGAGGGGGCACAGATACGCAGTATTTT. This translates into CASSDRAGGGTDTQYF.

CDR3 DNA: TGTGCCAGCAGCTTAGAACAGCGGGATAGGGGCTACGAGCAGTACTTC. Protein sequence: CASSLEQRDRGYEQYF. This chain links TRBV7-6 with TRBJ2-7; 7 bases match TRBD2. The CDR3 has 16 residues. V lost 1 base to trimming and J lost 3 bases; unmatched junction nucleotides: 9. CDR1 and CDR2 (germline): SGHVS, FNYEAQ.

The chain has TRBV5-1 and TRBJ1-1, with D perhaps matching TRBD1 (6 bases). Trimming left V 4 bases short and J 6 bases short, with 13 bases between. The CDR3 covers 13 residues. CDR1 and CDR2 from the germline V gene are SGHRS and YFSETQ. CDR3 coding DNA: TGCGCCAGCAGCCCGGGACAACATCCTGAAGCTTTCTTT. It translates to CASSPGQHPEAFF.

CDR3 DNA: TGTGCCAGCACCGAGACCGGCCGGAACACCGGGGAGCTGTTTTTT. Its protein is CASTETGRNTGELFF. The rearrangement joins TRBV12-3 or TRBV12-4 to TRBJ2-2; the D is unclear. Trimming pared 7 bases from V and 1 base from J, leaving 13 bases between. The CDR3 spans 15 residues.

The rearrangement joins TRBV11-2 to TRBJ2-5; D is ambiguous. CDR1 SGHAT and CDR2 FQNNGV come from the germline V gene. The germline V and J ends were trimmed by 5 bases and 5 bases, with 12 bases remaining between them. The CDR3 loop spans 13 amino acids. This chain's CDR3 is CASSPRFGETQYF. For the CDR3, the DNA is TGTGCCAGCAGCCCCCGGTTCGGGGAGACCCAGTACTTC.

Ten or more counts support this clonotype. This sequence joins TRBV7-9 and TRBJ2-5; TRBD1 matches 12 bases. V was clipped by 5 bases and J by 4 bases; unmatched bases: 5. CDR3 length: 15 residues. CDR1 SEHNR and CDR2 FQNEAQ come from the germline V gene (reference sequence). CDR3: CASSTGTGGPETQYF. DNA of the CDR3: TGTGCCAGCAGCACCGGGACAGGGGGCCCAGAGACCCAGTACTTC.

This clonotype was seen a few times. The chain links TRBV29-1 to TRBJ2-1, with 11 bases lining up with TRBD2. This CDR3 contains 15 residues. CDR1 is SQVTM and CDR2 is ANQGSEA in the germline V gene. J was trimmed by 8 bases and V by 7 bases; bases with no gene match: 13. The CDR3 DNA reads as TGCAGCGCAGCTCGGGTAGCGGGGGGGGTTGATGAGCAGTTCTTC. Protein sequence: CSAARVAGGVDEQFF.

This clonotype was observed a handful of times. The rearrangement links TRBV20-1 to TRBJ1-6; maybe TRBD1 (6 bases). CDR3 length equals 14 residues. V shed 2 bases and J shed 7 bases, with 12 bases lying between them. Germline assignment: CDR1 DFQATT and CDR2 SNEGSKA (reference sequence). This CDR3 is CSARPHRANSPLHF. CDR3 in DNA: TGCAGTGCTAGACCCCACAGGGCGAATTCACCCCTCCACTTT.

Written as DNA, the CDR3 is TGTGCCAGCAGCTCGGGACGGAGCACTATGAACACTGAAGCTTTCTTT. Translating it yields CASSSGRSTMNTEAFF. The V call is TRBV5-5, the J call TRBJ1-1, with a possible D match to TRBD1 (5 bases). CDR1 and CDR2 from the germline V gene are SGHKS and YYEKEE (reference sequence). The CDR3 runs 16 residues. V was shortened by 3 bases and J by 0 bases, with 15 bases between the two germline ends.

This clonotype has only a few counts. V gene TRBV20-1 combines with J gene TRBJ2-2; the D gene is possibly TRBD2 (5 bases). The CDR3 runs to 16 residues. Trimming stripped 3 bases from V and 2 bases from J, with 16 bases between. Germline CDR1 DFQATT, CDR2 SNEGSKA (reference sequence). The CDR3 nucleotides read TGCAGTGCTAGGGCGTACGGGGAGACTAACACCGGGGAGCTGTTTTTT. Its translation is CSARAYGETNTGELFF.

This chain's CDR3 is CASSQEWNTDTQYF. CDR3 coding DNA: TGTGCCAGCAGCCAAGAGTGGAACACAGATACGCAGTATTTT. This chain joins TRBV4-2 and TRBJ2-3; unclear D gene. This CDR3 contains 14 residues. The germline V gene has CDR1 LGHNA and CDR2 YNFKEQ. Trimming took off 0 bases at V and 2 bases at J, with 6 bases between the two ends.

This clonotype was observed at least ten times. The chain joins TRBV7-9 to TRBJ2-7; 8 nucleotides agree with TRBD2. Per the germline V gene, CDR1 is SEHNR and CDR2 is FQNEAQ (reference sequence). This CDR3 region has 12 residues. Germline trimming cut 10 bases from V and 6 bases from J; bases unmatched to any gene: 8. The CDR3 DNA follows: TGTGCCACACAAGCGGGAGCGGGCGAGCAGTACTTC. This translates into CATQAGAGEQYF.

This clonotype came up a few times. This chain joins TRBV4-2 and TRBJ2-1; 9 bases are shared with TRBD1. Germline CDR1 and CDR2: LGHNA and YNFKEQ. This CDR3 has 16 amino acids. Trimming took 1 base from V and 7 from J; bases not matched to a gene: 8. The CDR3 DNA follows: TGTGCCAGCAGCCAAGCGAACCGGGACAGGGATAATGAGCAGTTCTTC. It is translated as CASSQANRDRDNEQFF.

CDR3 in amino acids: CASSFSEAVGTGELFF. CDR3 coding DNA: TGTGCCAGCAGTTTTTCTGAGGCTGTGGGCACCGGGGAGCTGTTTTTT. This rearrangement joins TRBV27 to TRBJ2-2, with no clear D. The CDR3 is 16 amino acids. CDR1 MNHEY and CDR2 SMNVEV come from the germline V gene (reference sequence). V was shortened by 3 bases and J by 4 bases, with 15 bases between the two germline ends.